This T cell receptor beta chain was identified during a study of lymphopenia after photon versus proton radiotherapy. Findings and caveats of the study: Photon-treated patients lost naive T cells and TCR diversity; proton-treated stayed stable. Larger post-nadir TCR diversity loss correlated inversely with survival in deceased patients. Oligoclonal CD8+ Temra expansion after nadir drove photon patients' diversity drop. Better survival with proton therapy was suggested as possible, not demonstrated.

Repertoires were generated with immunoSEQ multiplex PCR, while TCRdb's copy carries only in-frame clones and drops some. The sample lists some 45,000 clones, around 86% occurring once. Comments on this clone: What it binds is unknown.

V lost 0 bases to trimming and J lost 1 base; unmatched junction nucleotides: 6. There are 16 residues in the CDR3. Per germline, CDR1 MNHEY and CDR2 SVGAGI. This specimen was peripheral blood, taken from a patient treated with proton-based radiotherapy. This sequence was found in an older woman with pancreatic cancer. This chain joins TRBV6-5 and TRBJ2-7; 7 bases line up with TRBD2. The CDR3 nucleotides read TGTGCCAGCAGTTACTCGAATTCGGGAGGTTCCTACGAGCAGTACTTC. As protein: CASSYSNSGGSYEQYF.